A single sample gave rise to the 18 T cell receptor beta chains below, sequenced in a study of siplizumab effects on memory and regulatory T cells. This table comes from immunoSEQ multiplex PCR, and its TCRdb copy is limited to in-frame clones, with some not included. Of 50,000 or so clones listed, just over 90% are singletons. Sequencing was carried out using CD8+ T cells sorted from blood. These receptors were collected from a human donor in good health.

This clone was recorded once. Here the CDR3 DNA reads TGCAGCGTTGAATCGGGAGTAGGCACAGATACGCAGTATTTT. The encoded protein is CSVESGVGTDTQYF. This chain joins TRBV29-1 and TRBJ2-3, with TRBD2 as a possible D gene (6 bases). This CDR3 is 14 amino acids long. CDR1 SQVTM and CDR2 ANQGSEA come from the germline V gene. V lost 2 bases, J lost 1 base, and 10 bases lay in between.

The sample holds one count of this clone. This chain connects TRBV2 to TRBJ2-3; 7 bases fit TRBD1. The germline V gene encodes CDR1 SNHLY and CDR2 FYNNEI. The junction had 8 bases not matched to a gene; V was cut back by 5 bases and J by 3 bases. The CDR3 runs to 15 residues. Here the CDR3 reads CASSRGQERTDTQYF. CDR3 nucleotides: TGTGCCAGCAGTCGCGGACAGGAAAGGACAGATACGCAGTATTTT.

The V call is TRBV10-3, the J call TRBJ2-1; 7 positions match TRBD1. The germline V gene has CDR1 ENHRY and CDR2 SYGVKD. This CDR3 comprises 13 residues. V shed 5 bases and J 8 bases; nucleotides not matched to a gene: 6. CDR3 sequence (DNA): TGTGCCATCAGTTATACAGGGGTCGATGAGCAGTTCTTC. Protein sequence: CAISYTGVDEQFF.

The chain joins TRBV7-8 to TRBJ1-5; 7 nucleotides line up with TRBD1. This CDR3 spans 13 amino acids. V lost 5 bases to trimming and J lost 4 bases; unmatched junction nucleotides: 2. Germline V gene data show CDR1 as SGHVS and CDR2 as FQNEAQ. CDR3 in DNA: TGTGCCAGCAGCATGACAGGGAATCAGCCCCAGCATTTT. Translation: CASSMTGNQPQHF. Full variable domain (outside the CDR3, taken from reference TRBV7-8 and TRBJ1-5): GAGVSQSPRYKVAKRGQDVALRCDPISGHVSLFWYQQALGQGPEFLTYFQNEAQLDKSGLPSDRFFAERPEGSVSTLKIQRTQQEDSAVYLCASSMTGNQPQHFGDGTRLSIL.

The sample holds a few counts of this clone. V is TRBV27 and J is TRBJ2-1; D gene uncertain. Germline CDR1 is MNHEY and CDR2 is SMNVEV (reference sequence). The CDR3 is 12 residues long. V was pared by 2 bases and J by 10 bases, with 9 bases between. CDR3 sequence reads: CASSLNRREQFF. The CDR3 nucleotides are TGTGCCAGCAGTTTAAACCGGCGGGAGCAGTTCTTC.

The rearrangement uses TRBV2 and TRBJ2-7; D call uncertain. V gave up 7 bases and J gave up 5 bases, with 12 bases separating them. The germline gives CDR1 SNHLY, CDR2 FYNNEI. The CDR3 contains 12 residues. The CDR3: CASMSRPDEQYF. DNA for the CDR3: TGTGCCAGCATGAGCAGGCCCGACGAGCAGTACTTC.

V is TRBV4-3 and J is TRBJ2-1; no clear D. The CDR3 covers 14 residues. Germline CDR1 LGHNA, CDR2 YSLEER. With 1 base removed from V and 7 bases from J, the gap between germline ends came to 11 bases. CDR3 residues: CASSQGPTTNEQFF. DNA for the CDR3: TGCGCCAGCAGCCAAGGGCCGACAACTAATGAGCAGTTCTTC.

This rearrangement joins TRBV27 to TRBJ1-2, with 9 bases lining up with TRBD1. The CDR3 totals 16 residues. Germline CDR1 reads MNHEY; CDR2 reads SMNVEV (reference sequence). The junction had 10 bases not matched to a gene; V was cut back by 5 bases and J by 3 bases. Written as DNA, the CDR3 is TGTGCCAGCAGTACCTCGCCCGGGACAGGGTACTATGGCTACACCTTC. Encoded protein: CASSTSPGTGYYGYTF.

This sequence joins TRBV5-6 and TRBJ2-7, with D possibly matching TRBD2 (5 bases). The CDR3 extends over 17 amino acids. V lost 4 bases, J lost 0 bases, and 20 bases lay in between. In germline, CDR1 is SGHDT, CDR2 YYEEEE. The CDR3 sequence is CASSPSLTGIHSYEQYF. CDR3 DNA sequence: TGTGCCAGCAGCCCCTCCCTTACGGGAATACACTCCTACGAGCAGTACTTC.

The chain couples TRBV6-5 to TRBJ1-5, with D possibly matching TRBD1 (6 bases). From germline, CDR1 is MNHEY and CDR2 SVGAGI. The CDR3 has 12 residues. Trimming left V 6 bases short and J 16 bases short, with 19 bases between. DNA of the CDR3: TGTGCCAGCAGGCCACCCTTGGGGGCCCCCCATTTT. It yields the protein CASRPPLGAPHF.

The genes are TRBV29-1 and TRBJ2-7; D is possibly TRBD1 (6 bases). Looked up from germline, CDR1 is SQVTM and CDR2 is ANQGSEA. The length of the CDR3 is 13 residues. V lost 6 bases and J lost 0, with 12 bases in between. CDR3 nucleotides: TGCAGCGTCAGGGGTACCTCCTCCTACGAGCAGTACTTC. Amino acids: CSVRGTSSYEQYF.

This clone appeared a single time. V is TRBV7-9 and J is TRBJ2-1; TRBD2 matches 8 bases. From germline, CDR1 is SEHNR and CDR2 FQNEAQ (reference sequence). The CDR3 has 13 residues. V lost 0 bases to trimming and J lost 10 bases; unmatched junction nucleotides: 2. In DNA form, the CDR3 reads TGTGCCAGCAGCTTAGCCGGGACTAGGGAGCAGTTCTTC. This gives the protein CASSLAGTREQFF.

V is TRBV5-8 and J is TRBJ2-1; D is undetermined. CDR3 size: 15 residues. V was trimmed by 6 bases and J by 8 bases, leaving 21 bases between them. The germline CDR1 and CDR2 sequences are SGHTS and YDEGEE. The CDR3 is CASNMGMGKEDEQFF. CDR3 nucleotides: TGTGCCAGCAATATGGGGATGGGCAAAGAGGATGAGCAGTTCTTC.

The gene calls are TRBV19 and TRBJ2-1; 8 bases are shared with TRBD1. The CDR3 extends over 14 amino acids. V lost 6 bases and J lost 7; bases outside the gene matches: 8. Per the germline V gene, CDR1 is LNHDA and CDR2 is SQIVND (reference sequence). For the CDR3, the DNA is TGTGCCAGTAGCACCGGGACAGGAAGAAATGAGCAGTTCTTC. It specifies CASSTGTGRNEQFF.

The V gene is TRBV28, the J gene TRBJ2-7; 7 positions agree with TRBD2. V shed 2 bases, J shed 2 bases, and the junction held 12 bases outside the gene matches. Per germline, CDR1 MDHEN and CDR2 SYDVKM. This CDR3 is built from 17 residues. CDR3 sequence reads: CASSLDPSLAVTYEQYF. CDR3 sequence (DNA): TGTGCCAGCAGTTTAGACCCCTCGCTAGCGGTAACCTACGAGCAGTACTTC.

This chain uses TRBV28 with TRBJ2-3; 9 nucleotides match TRBD2. The CDR3 is 19 residues long. Germline-derived CDR1 and CDR2 are MDHEN and SYDVKM. With V trimmed by 5 bases and J by 2 bases, 17 bases remained unmatched. The CDR3 sequence: CASSPWVAGETDSTDTQYF. Written as DNA, the CDR3 is TGTGCCAGCAGTCCCTGGGTAGCGGGAGAGACAGATTCCACAGATACGCAGTATTTT. Complete variable domain (other parts from reference TRBV28 and TRBJ2-3): DVKVTQSSRYLVKRTGEKVFLECVQDMDHENMFWYRQDPGLGLRLIYFSYDVKMKEKGDIPEGYSVSREKKERFSLILESASTNQTSMYLCASSPWVAGETDSTDTQYFGPGTRLTVL.

This rearrangement joins TRBV7-2 to TRBJ2-1; 7 bases align to TRBD2. The CDR3 extends over 12 amino acids. V shed 5 bases and J 7 bases; nucleotides not matched to a gene: 2. CDR1 is SGHTA, CDR2 FQGNSA, per germline. The CDR3 protein is CASSILANEQFF. DNA of the CDR3: TGTGCCAGCAGCATACTAGCGAATGAGCAGTTCTTC.

This rearrangement joins TRBV14 to TRBJ2-7, with unresolved D. V was trimmed by 3 bases and J by 2 bases, leaving 8 bases between them. Germline loops: CDR1 SGHDN, CDR2 FVKESK. CDR3 size: 13 residues. CDR3 DNA: TGTGCCAGCAGCCATTACATTACCTACGAGCAGTACTTC. This gives the protein CASSHYITYEQYF.